The source of this T cell receptor (beta chain) is a study of cytomegalovirus exposure and HLA in healthy donors. On the study more broadly: In a later analysis, the 120 or so validation repertoires were reported to have used the same platform as the 550 to 850 first-cohort repertoires. Study findings and constraints: More than 150 TCR beta chains were listed as cytomegalovirus-associated. Across donors, most TCRs were seen rarely, yet some public ones were widespread. Reportedly, cytomegalovirus status was diagnosed with high sensitivity and specificity.

A remark on this clone: Its antigen remains unknown.

TCRdb's table, derived via immunoSEQ multiplex PCR, lists solely in-frame clones and lacks some. The sample holds tens of thousands of clones; about 97% are singletons and the top ten take around 1.5%. Deletions cut 2 bases from V and 4 bases from J, with 14 bases between. CDR1 and CDR2 (germline): MGHRA, YSYEKL. The CDR3 has 15 residues. V gene TRBV4-1 combines with J gene TRBJ2-5; possibly TRBD2 for D (5 bases). Sequenced: PBMCs. The origin of this receptor is a woman aged 18-29 years in good health and CMV-seropositive. This chain's CDR3 is CASSQPTAEGETQYF. The CDR3 DNA sequence: TGCGCCAGCAGCCAACCCACAGCTGAGGGAGAGACCCAGTACTTC.